The 20 T cell receptor beta chains below come from one sample, sequenced in a study of HIV-infected patients and healthy controls. Whole blood was used without fractionation, so all unsorted peripheral T cells were included. About 550 ng RNA was reverse transcribed with alpha and beta constant-region primers. Each of the alpha and beta chains got its own library through chain-specific third strand synthesis with indices. TCRdb re-derived calls from the 5' RACE reads in MiXCR, one entry per CDR3 protein. In the table there are over 15,000 distinct CDR3 sequences, about 9.5% of which are singletons. The source material was blood. These receptors were taken from an adult in good health.

This chain uses TRBV28 with TRBJ2-3; D call uncertain. Trimming cost V 4 bases and J 4 bases, with 9 bases left between them. The CDR3 length is 13 residues. Germline values: CDR1 MDHEN, CDR2 SYDVKM. CDR3 nucleotide sequence: TGTGCCAGCAGTTCCTCCAATCCAGATACGCAGTATTTT. Protein product: CASSSSNPDTQYF.

By sample share, this clonotype is medium-sized. The chain has TRBV3-1 and TRBJ2-2, with unresolved D. This CDR3 is built from 16 residues. Trimming left V 2 bases short and J 1 base short, with 11 bases between. The germline gives CDR1 LGHDT, CDR2 YNNKEL (reference sequence). CDR3 nucleotides: TGTGCCAGCAGCCAATTTACGGTAATGAACACCGGGGAGCTGTTTTTT. This translates into CASSQFTVMNTGELFF.

This clonotype was seen many times. The J gene is TRBJ1-2, the V gene TRBV28, with TRBD1 as a possible D gene (5 bases). CDR1 MDHEN and CDR2 SYDVKM come from the germline V gene. The CDR3 is 12 residues long. As DNA, the CDR3 is TGTGTGACGGGGGAGGTGAACTATGGCTACACCTTC. It codes for CVTGEVNYGYTF.

This clonotype appeared many times. The V call is TRBV29-1, the J call TRBJ2-7; D may be TRBD2 (6 bases). The CDR3 sequence is 13 residues long. CDR1 is SQVTM, CDR2 ANQGSEA, per germline. The CDR3 region is CSWRDAHSYEQYF. The CDR3 DNA reads TGCAGTTGGAGGGACGCCCACTCCTACGAGCAGTACTTC.

This clonotype was seen repeatedly, ten times or more. The rearrangement uses TRBV11-2 and TRBJ2-1; D not resolved. This CDR3 is built from 16 residues. CDR1 is SGHAT and CDR2 is FQNNGV in the germline V gene. The V end lost 3 bases, the J end lost 0 bases, and 12 bases lay between the germline ends. CDR3 in amino acids: CASSFLRGSSYNEQFF. Here the CDR3 DNA reads TGTGCCAGCAGCTTTCTCCGCGGCAGCTCCTACAATGAGCAGTTCTTC.

The chain employs TRBV11-2 and TRBJ2-2; D is perhaps TRBD2 (5 bases). Trimming took 1 base from V and 5 from J, leaving 14 bases between them. The germline V gene has CDR1 SGHAT and CDR2 FQNNGV. This CDR3 is 16 amino acids long. The CDR3 sequence is CASSLVPGPGTGELFF. The CDR3 DNA reads as TGTGCCAGCAGCTTAGTGCCGGGCCCGGGGACCGGGGAGCTGTTTTTT.

This clonotype was observed at least ten times. V usage is TRBV5-4 and J usage is TRBJ2-7; 7 bases line up with TRBD2. CDR1 SGHNT and CDR2 YYREEE come from the germline V gene (reference sequence). V gave up 3 bases and J gave up 5 bases; unmatched junction bases: 5. The CDR3 contains 13 residues. Here the CDR3 DNA reads TGTGCCAGCAGCTCGAAGGCGGGAGACGAGCAGTACTTC. This gives the protein CASSSKAGDEQYF.

CDR3 sequence reads: CASSPTLGADQETQYF. The CDR3 DNA reads TGTGCCAGCAGCCCAACCCTGGGGGCAGACCAAGAGACCCAGTACTTC. The chain links TRBV7-9 to TRBJ2-5, with D possibly matching TRBD1 (6 bases). V lost 5 bases, J lost 0 bases, and 16 bases lay in between. The CDR3 loop spans 16 amino acids. Per the germline V gene, CDR1 is SEHNR and CDR2 is FQNEAQ (reference sequence).

V is TRBV7-2 and J is TRBJ2-5; D not resolved. Between the trimmed V and J ends, which lost 5 bases and 0 bases, there was a span of 7 bases. This CDR3 spans 13 amino acids. Germline assignment: CDR1 SGHTA and CDR2 FQGNSA. The CDR3 reads CASSDGYQETQYF. CDR3 sequence (DNA): TGTGCCAGCAGCGATGGGTACCAAGAGACCCAGTACTTC.

In its sample, this clonotype was seen many times. The chain carries TRBV7-9 and TRBJ1-4; no clear D. Trimming took off 5 bases at V and 5 bases at J, with 6 bases between the two ends. This CDR3 has 12 residues. Germline CDR1 and CDR2: SEHNR and FQNEAQ (reference sequence). In DNA form, the CDR3 reads TGTGCCAGCAGCCGCGAGAATGAAAAACTGTTTTTT. Translating gives CASSRENEKLFF.

This clonotype was detected only a few times. This chain links TRBV6-6 with TRBJ1-5; TRBD1 matches 7 bases. With 2 bases clipped from V and 9 bases from J, the junction kept 10 bases outside the gene matches. The CDR3 extends over 15 amino acids. The germline V gene has CDR1 MNHNY and CDR2 SVGAGI (reference sequence). CDR3 nucleotide sequence: TGTGCCAGCAGTTACGGGACAGACCAGATGGGGCCCCAGCATTTT. Translation: CASSYGTDQMGPQHF.

This clonotype was counted many times. The V call is TRBV27, the J call TRBJ2-3, with a weak D call TRBD2 (5 bases). V gave up 5 bases and J gave up 1 base, with 10 bases separating them. Germline CDR1 is MNHEY and CDR2 is SMNVEV (reference sequence). The CDR3 is made up of 14 amino acids. CDR3 residues: CASSRGYGTDTQYF. The CDR3 bases are TGTGCCAGCAGTCGAGGGTACGGCACAGATACGCAGTATTTT.

By share of the sample, this clonotype is medium-sized. The chain recombines TRBV6-2 or TRBV6-3 with TRBJ2-1; D is unclear. Germline-derived CDR1 and CDR2 are MNHEY and SVGEGT. V was cut by 3 bases and J by 6 bases, with 3 bases left in between. The CDR3 totals 11 residues. The CDR3 nucleotides read TGTGCCAGCAGTTATGCCAATGAGCAGTTCTTC. This encodes CASSYANEQFF.

The chain recombines TRBV10-3 with TRBJ2-6, with D possibly being TRBD1 (6 bases). CDR1 is ENHRY and CDR2 is SYGVKD in the germline V gene. The CDR3 runs to 15 residues. Trimming shortened V by 5 bases and J by 0 bases, and 8 bases separated the two germline ends. The CDR3: CAISQGGSGANVLTF. In DNA, the CDR3 is TGTGCCATCAGTCAAGGGGGCTCTGGGGCCAACGTCCTGACTTTC.

This clonotype was recorded at least ten times. The rearrangement joins TRBV14 to TRBJ1-4; D is ambiguous. Trimming shortened V by 2 bases and J by 5 bases, and 6 bases separated the two germline ends. Germline V gene data show CDR1 as SGHDN and CDR2 as FVKESK. There are 13 residues in the CDR3. This CDR3 reads CASSQRPNEKLFF. As DNA, the CDR3 is TGTGCCAGCAGCCAAAGGCCGAATGAAAAACTGTTTTTT.

This clonotype was found a few times. V gene TRBV13 combines with J gene TRBJ2-1, with 10 bases lining up with TRBD2. This CDR3 is built from 18 residues. CDR1 and CDR2 from the germline V gene are PRHDT and FYEKMQ (reference sequence). The junction had 7 bases not matched to a gene; V was cut back by 0 bases and J by 2 bases. The CDR3 loop is CASSLGTSGPITYNEQFF. DNA of the CDR3: TGTGCCAGCAGCTTAGGGACTAGCGGGCCTATAACCTACAATGAGCAGTTCTTC. Together with reference TRBV13 and TRBJ2-1, the CDR3 gives the full variable domain: AAGVIQSPRHLIKEKRETATLKCYPIPRHDTVYWYQQGPGQDPQFLISFYEKMQSDKGSIPDRFSAQQFSDYHSELNMSSLELGDSALYFCASSLGTSGPITYNEQFFGPGTRLTVL.

This clonotype ranks as medium-sized. V is TRBV20-1 and J is TRBJ2-3, with D unclear. The CDR3 has 14 residues. V was shortened by 3 bases and J by 1 base, with 11 bases between the two germline ends. Germline CDR1 and CDR2: DFQATT and SNEGSKA (reference sequence). Here the CDR3 DNA reads TGCAGTGCTAGTGGTCCGTCAGGCACAGATACGCAGTATTTT. It is translated as CSASGPSGTDTQYF.

Only a few counts were recorded for this clonotype. This sequence joins TRBV11-1 and TRBJ1-2, with D perhaps TRBD1 (5 bases). CDR3 length equals 13 residues. Per the germline V gene, CDR1 is SGHAT and CDR2 is FQDESV (reference sequence). Trimming stripped 6 bases from V and 3 bases from J, with 11 bases between. Here the CDR3 DNA reads TGTGCCAGCAGTGGCGGGACGCACTATGGCTACACCTTC. The encoded protein is CASSGGTHYGYTF.

This clonotype appeared many times. DNA of the CDR3: TGTGCCAGCAGTTACCGGCGTAACAATGAGCAGTTCTTC. Residues: CASSYRRNNEQFF. The J gene is TRBJ2-1, the V gene TRBV6-5; D gene unclear. Germline V CDR1 and CDR2: MNHEY, SVGAGI. CDR3 length equals 13 residues. V was cut by 2 bases and J by 5 bases, with 7 bases left in between.

This clonotype has ten or more counts. This chain links TRBV4-2 with TRBJ2-4; 13 bases agree with TRBD2. The germline V gene encodes CDR1 LGHNA and CDR2 YNFKEQ. CDR3 length: 17 amino acids. Germline trimming cut 0 bases from V and 7 bases from J; bases unmatched to any gene: 6. The CDR3 region is CASSQDRTSGSLNIQYF. The CDR3 DNA is TGTGCCAGCAGCCAAGATCGGACTAGCGGGAGTCTGAACATTCAGTACTTC.